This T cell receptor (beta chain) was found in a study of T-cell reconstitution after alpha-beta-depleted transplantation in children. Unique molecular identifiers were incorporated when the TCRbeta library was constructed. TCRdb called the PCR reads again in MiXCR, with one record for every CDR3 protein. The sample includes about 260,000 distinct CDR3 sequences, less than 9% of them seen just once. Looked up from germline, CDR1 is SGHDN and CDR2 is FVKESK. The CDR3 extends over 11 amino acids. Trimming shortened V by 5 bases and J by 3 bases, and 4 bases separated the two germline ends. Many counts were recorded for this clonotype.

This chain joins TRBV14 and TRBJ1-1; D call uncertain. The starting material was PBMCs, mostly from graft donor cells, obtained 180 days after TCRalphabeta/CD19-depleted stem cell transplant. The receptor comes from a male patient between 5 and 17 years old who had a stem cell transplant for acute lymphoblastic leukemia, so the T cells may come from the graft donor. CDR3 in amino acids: CASSDYTEAFF. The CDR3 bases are TGTGCCAGCAGCGATTACACTGAAGCTTTCTTT.